This TCR beta chain was sequenced for a study of control samples from healthy donors and cancer patients. The length of the CDR3 is 10 residues. Looked up from germline, CDR1 is DFQATT and CDR2 is SNEGSKA (reference sequence). Trimming removed 7 bases at V and 7 bases at J, with 9 bases between. The assay was immunoSEQ multiplex PCR, and TCRdb's table has in-frame clones only and misses some. Among roughly 41,000 clones listed, roughly 94% were seen once. The TCR comes from a man aged 55 to 69 in good health. The chain couples TRBV20-1 to TRBJ2-3, with D perhaps assigned TRBD1 or TRBD2 (6 bases each). Sequenced sample: blood. CDR3 protein: CSGGGNTQYF. The CDR3 coding sequence is TGCAGTGGAGGGGGGAATACGCAGTATTTT.